These 2 T cell receptor beta chains share one sample of origin, sequenced in a study of Ad26.COV2.S vaccination and SARS-CoV-2 variants. This sample's treatment: some 19 received Ad26.COV2.S at low or high dose, single or two shots; about 5 received placebo; per-sample allocation not given. The samples were gathered on day 63 after the first injection of vaccine or placebo. Sequencing was performed with immunoSEQ multiplex PCR; in TCRdb, only in-frame clones are kept and a portion is missing. The sample holds over 450,000 clones, around 89% seen once. The input for sequencing was peripheral blood, taken in a trial of Ad26.COV2.S vaccine versus placebo. These receptor sequences come from a person aged 18-60 years who received the Ad26.COV2.S COVID-19 vaccine or a placebo.

In DNA, the CDR3 is TGTGCCAGCAGTTCGGGGGGGACAGGACTCCACGAGCAGTACTTC. As protein: CASSSGGTGLHEQYF. This chain connects TRBV28 to TRBJ2-7, with D possibly being TRBD1 or TRBD2 (8 bases each). The V end lost 4 bases, the J end lost 5 bases, and 18 bases lay between the germline ends. Germline lookup yields CDR1 MDHEN and CDR2 SYDVKM. The CDR3 totals 15 residues.

CDR3 region: CAWMGLSQETQYF. Written as DNA, the CDR3 is TGTGCCTGGATGGGACTGAGCCAAGAGACCCAGTACTTC. The rearrangement uses TRBV30 and TRBJ2-5; D possibly corresponds to TRBD2 (6 bases). The CDR3 length is 13 residues. Germline-derived CDR1 and CDR2 are GTSNPN and SVGIG (reference sequence). The V end was cut by 4 bases, the J end by 1 base, with 10 bases between. The entire variable domain, with the rest obtained from reference TRBV30 and TRBJ2-5, is as follows: SQTIHQWPATLVQPVGSPLSLECTVEGTSNPNLYWYRQAAGRGLQLLFYSVGIGQISSEVPQNLSASRPQDRQFILSSKKLLLSDSGFYLCAWMGLSQETQYFGPGTRLLVL.